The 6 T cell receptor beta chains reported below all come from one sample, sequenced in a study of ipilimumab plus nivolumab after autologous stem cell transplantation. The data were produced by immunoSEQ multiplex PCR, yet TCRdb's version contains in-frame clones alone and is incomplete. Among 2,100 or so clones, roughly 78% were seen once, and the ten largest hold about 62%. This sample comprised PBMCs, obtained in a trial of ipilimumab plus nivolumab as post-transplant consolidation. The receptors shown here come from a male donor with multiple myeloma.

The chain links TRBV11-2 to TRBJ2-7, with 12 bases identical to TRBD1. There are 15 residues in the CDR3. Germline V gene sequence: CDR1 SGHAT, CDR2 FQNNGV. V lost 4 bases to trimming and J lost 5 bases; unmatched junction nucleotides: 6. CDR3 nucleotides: TGTGCCAGCAGCTCGCCCGGGACAGGGGGCCACGAGCAGTACTTC. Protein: CASSSPGTGGHEQYF.

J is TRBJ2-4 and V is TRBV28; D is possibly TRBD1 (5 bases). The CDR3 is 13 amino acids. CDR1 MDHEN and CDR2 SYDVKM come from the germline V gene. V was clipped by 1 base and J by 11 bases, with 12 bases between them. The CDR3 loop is CASSLSGIGVQYF. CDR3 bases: TGTGCCAGCAGTTTATCAGGGATTGGAGTTCAGTACTTC.

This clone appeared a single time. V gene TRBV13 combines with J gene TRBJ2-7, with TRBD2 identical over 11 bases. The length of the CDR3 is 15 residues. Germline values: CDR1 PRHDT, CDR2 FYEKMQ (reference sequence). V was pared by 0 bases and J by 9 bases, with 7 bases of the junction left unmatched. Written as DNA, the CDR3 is TGTGCCAGCAGCTTAGGACTAGCGGGAGTTGTGGGGCAGTACTTC. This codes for CASSLGLAGVVGQYF.

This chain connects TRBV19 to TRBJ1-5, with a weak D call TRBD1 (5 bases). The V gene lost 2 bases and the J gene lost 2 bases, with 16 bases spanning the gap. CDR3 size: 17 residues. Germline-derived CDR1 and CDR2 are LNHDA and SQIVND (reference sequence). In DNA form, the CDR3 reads TGTGCCAGTAGTATAACTGGGGGGGTTTCAGGCAATCAGCCCCAGCATTTT. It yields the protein CASSITGGVSGNQPQHF.

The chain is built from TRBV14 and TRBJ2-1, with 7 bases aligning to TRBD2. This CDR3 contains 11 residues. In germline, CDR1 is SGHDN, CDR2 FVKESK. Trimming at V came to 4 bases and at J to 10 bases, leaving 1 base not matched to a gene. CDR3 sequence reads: CASSLGLEQFF. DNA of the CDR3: TGTGCCAGCAGCCTGGGACTAGAGCAGTTCTTC.

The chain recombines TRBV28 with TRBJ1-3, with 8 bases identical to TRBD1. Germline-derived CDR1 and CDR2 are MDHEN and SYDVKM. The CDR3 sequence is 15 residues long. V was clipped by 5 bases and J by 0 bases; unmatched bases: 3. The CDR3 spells CASSQGALSGNTIYF. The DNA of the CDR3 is TGTGCCAGCAGTCAGGGGGCCCTCTCTGGAAACACCATATATTTT.